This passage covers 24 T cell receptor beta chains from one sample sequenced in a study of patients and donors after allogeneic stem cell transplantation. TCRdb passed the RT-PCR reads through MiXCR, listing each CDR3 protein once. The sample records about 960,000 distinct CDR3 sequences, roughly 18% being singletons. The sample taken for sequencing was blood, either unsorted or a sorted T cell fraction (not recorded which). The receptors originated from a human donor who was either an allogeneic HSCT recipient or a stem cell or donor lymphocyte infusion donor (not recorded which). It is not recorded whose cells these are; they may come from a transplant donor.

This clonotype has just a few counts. CDR3 residues: CASSFDQASYEQYF. CDR3 nucleotide sequence: TGTGCCAGCAGCTTCGACCAGGCCTCCTACGAGCAGTACTTC. The genes are TRBV13 and TRBJ2-7; D gene unclear. CDR3 size: 14 residues. Germline lookup yields CDR1 PRHDT and CDR2 FYEKMQ (reference sequence). Deletions cut 3 bases from V and 0 bases from J, with 9 bases between.

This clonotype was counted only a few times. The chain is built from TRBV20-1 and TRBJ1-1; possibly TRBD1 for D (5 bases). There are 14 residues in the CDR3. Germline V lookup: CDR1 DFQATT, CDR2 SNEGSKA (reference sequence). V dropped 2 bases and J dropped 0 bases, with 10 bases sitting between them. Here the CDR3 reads CSARRGGMNTEAFF. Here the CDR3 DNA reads TGCAGTGCTAGAAGGGGCGGCATGAACACTGAAGCTTTCTTT.

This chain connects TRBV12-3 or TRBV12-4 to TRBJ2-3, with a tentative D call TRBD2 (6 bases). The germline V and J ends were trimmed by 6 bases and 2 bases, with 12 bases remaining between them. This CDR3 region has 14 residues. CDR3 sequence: CASRAGPYTDTQYF. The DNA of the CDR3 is TGTGCCAGCAGGGCGGGACCCTACACAGATACGCAGTATTTT.

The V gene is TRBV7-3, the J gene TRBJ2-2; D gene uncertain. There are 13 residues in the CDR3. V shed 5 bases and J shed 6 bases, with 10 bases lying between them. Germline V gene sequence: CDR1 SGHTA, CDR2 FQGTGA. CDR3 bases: TGTGCCAGCAGCGCAATCAGAGCCGGGGAGCTGTTTTTT. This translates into CASSAIRAGELFF.

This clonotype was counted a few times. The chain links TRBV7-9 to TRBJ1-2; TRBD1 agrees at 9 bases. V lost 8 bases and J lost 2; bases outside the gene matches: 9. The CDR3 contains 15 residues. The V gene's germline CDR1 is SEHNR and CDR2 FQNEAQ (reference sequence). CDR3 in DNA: TGTGCCAGCGCCCCGAGGGACAGGGAGAACTATGGCTACACCTTC. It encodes CASAPRDRENYGYTF.

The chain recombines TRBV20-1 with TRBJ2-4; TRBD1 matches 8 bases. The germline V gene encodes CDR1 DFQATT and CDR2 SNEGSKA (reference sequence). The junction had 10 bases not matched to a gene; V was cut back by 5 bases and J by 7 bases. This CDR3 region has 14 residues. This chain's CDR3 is CSAGTRTGNNIQYF. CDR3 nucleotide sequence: TGCAGTGCTGGAACAAGGACAGGGAACAACATTCAGTACTTC.

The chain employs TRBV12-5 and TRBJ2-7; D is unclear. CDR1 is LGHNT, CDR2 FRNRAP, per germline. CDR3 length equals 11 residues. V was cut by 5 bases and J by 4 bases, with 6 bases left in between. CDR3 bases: TGTGCTAGTGGTCCATCATACGAGCAGTACTTC. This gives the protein CASGPSYEQYF.

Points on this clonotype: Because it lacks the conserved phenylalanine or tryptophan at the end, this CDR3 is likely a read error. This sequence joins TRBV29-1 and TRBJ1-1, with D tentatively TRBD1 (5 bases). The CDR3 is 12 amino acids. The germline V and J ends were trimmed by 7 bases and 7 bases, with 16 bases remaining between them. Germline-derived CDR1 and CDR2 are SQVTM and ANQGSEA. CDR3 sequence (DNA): TGCAGCGCTAGGGGCGGCGGACTTGAAGCTTTCTTA. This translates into CSARGGGLEAFL.

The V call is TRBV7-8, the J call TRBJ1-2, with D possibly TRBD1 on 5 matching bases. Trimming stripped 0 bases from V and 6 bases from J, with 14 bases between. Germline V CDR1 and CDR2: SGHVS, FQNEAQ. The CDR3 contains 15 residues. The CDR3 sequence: CASSLAWWQGNGYTF. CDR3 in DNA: TGTGCCAGCAGCTTAGCGTGGTGGCAGGGCAATGGCTACACCTTC.

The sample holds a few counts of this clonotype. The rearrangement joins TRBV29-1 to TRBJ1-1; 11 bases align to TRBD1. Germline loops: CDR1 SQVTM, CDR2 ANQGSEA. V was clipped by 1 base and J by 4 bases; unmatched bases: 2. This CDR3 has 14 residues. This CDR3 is CSVEVDRGPTEAFF. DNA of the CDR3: TGCAGCGTTGAAGTGGACAGGGGGCCCACTGAAGCTTTCTTT. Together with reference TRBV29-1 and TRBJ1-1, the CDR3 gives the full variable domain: SAVISQKPSRDICQRGTSLTIQCQVDSQVTMMFWYRQQPGQSLTLIATANQGSEATYESGFVIDKFPISRPNLTFSTLTVSNMSPEDSSIYLCSVEVDRGPTEAFFGQGTRLTVV.

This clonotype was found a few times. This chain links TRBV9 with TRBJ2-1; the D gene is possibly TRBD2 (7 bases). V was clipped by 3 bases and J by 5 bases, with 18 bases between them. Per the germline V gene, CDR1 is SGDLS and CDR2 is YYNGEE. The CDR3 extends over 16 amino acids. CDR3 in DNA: TGTGCCAGCAGCGAAGCCTCGCGGGGGCTAAACAATGAGCAGTTCTTC. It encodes CASSEASRGLNNEQFF.

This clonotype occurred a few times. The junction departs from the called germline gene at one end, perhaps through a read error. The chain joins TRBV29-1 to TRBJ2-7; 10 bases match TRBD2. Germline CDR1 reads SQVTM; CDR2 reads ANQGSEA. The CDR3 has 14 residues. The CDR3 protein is CSVCAGLAEDLATF. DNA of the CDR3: TGCAGCGTATGTGCTGGACTAGCGGAGGACCTAGCCACCTTC.

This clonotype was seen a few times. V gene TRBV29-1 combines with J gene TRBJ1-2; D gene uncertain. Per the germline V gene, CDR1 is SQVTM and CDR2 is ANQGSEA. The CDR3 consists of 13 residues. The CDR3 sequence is CTLSTPGDYGYTF. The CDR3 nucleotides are TGCACCCTCTCTACCCCGGGAGACTATGGCTACACCTTC.

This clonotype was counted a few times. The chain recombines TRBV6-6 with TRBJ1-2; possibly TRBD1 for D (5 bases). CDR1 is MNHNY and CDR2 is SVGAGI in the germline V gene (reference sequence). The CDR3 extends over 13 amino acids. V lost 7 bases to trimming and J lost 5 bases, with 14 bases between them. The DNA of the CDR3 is TGTGCCAGCACCCTAGTTGAGGGGTATGGCTACACCTTC. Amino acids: CASTLVEGYGYTF.

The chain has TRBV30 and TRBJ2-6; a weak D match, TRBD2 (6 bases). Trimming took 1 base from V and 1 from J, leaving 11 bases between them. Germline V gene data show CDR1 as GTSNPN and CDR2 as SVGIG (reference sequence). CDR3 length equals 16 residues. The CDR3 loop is CAWSGLVGSGANVLTF. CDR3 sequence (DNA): TGTGCCTGGAGTGGACTAGTTGGATCTGGGGCCAACGTCCTGACTTTC.

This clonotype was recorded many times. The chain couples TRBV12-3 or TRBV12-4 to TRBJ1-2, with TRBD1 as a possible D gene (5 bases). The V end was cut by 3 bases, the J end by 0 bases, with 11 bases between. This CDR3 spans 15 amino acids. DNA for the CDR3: TGTGCCAGCAGTTTTACCCAAGGGGCTAACTATGGCTACACCTTC. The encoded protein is CASSFTQGANYGYTF.

The CDR3 DNA follows: TGCAGTGCTACACCTTGGCCAGAGACCCAGTACTTC. This codes for CSATPWPETQYF. The rearrangement uses TRBV20-1 and TRBJ2-5, with D unclear. The CDR3 consists of 12 residues. Deletions cut 4 bases from V and 4 bases from J, with 10 bases between. Germline V gene lookup returns CDR1 DFQATT and CDR2 SNEGSKA (reference sequence).

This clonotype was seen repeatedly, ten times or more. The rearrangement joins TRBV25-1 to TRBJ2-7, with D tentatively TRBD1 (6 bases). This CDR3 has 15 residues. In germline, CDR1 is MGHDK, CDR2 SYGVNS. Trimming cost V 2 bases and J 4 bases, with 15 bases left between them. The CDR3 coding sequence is TGTGCCAGCAGTGAACCACAGGGTCTTAGGTACGAGCAGTACTTC. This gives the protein CASSEPQGLRYEQYF.

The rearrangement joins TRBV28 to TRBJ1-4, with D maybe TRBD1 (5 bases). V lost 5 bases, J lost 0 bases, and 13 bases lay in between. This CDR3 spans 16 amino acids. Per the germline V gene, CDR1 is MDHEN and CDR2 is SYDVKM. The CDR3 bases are TGTGCCAGCAGTGGGGGACTGACCGCAACTAATGAAAAACTGTTTTTT. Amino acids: CASSGGLTATNEKLFF.

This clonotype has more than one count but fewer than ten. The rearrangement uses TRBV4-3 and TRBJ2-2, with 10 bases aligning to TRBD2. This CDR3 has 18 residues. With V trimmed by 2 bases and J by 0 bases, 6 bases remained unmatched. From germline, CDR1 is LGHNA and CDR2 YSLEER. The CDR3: CASSQRLAGAANTGELFF. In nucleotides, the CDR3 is TGCGCCAGCAGCCAACGGCTAGCGGGGGCCGCGAACACCGGGGAGCTGTTTTTT.

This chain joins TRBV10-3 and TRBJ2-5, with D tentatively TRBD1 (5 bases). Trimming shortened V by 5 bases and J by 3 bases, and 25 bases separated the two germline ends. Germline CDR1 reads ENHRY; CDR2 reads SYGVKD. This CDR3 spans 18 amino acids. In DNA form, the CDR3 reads TGTGCCATCAGTCCCTCGGACGCTACACAGGTCTTAGAAGAGACCCAGTACTTC. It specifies CAISPSDATQVLEETQYF.

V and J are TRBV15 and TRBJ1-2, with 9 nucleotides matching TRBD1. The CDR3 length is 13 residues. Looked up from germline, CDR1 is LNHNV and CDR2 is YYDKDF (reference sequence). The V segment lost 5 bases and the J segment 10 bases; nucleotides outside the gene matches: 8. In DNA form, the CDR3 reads TGTGCCACCAGCCCGGGACAGGGAGGTCCCTACACCTTC. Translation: CATSPGQGGPYTF.

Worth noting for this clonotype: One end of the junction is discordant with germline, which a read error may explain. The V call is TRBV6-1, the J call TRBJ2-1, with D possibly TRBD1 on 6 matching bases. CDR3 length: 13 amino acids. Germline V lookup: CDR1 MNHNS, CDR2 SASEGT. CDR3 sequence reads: CASSRNQGHEQIF. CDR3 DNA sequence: TGTGCCAGCAGTAGGAACCAGGGGCATGAGCAGATCTTC.

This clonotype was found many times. CDR3 sequence reads: CASSPPNGQSGANVLTF. CDR3 coding DNA: TGTGCCAGCAGTCCCCCTAACGGACAGTCTGGGGCCAACGTCCTGACTTTC. The chain employs TRBV12-3 or TRBV12-4 and TRBJ2-6, with D possibly TRBD1 on 6 matching bases. The V and J ends lost 5 bases and 1 base respectively, with 15 bases between them. This CDR3 is 17 amino acids long.